This TCR beta chain came from a study of beta chain features in type 1 diabetes. Expressed TCRB transcripts were sequenced, since all the RNA that had been isolated was reverse transcribed. Profiling relied on immunoSEQ multiplex PCR, and the TCRdb table lists in-frame clones only, not all of them. The data contain over 120,000 clones, just over 9% of them singletons. The V gene's germline CDR1 is SEHNR and CDR2 FQNEAQ (reference sequence). V dropped 5 bases and J dropped 8; count of bases not matched to a gene: 9. The CDR3 is 15 amino acids. Cell sorting via CD45RO/CCR7/CD25/CD127/CD95/CD27 was performed to obtain CD4+ naive, central memory, regulatory and stem cell-like memory cells. Purity exceeding 98% was reached by all sorted populations. This clone appeared a few times.

V gene TRBV7-9 combines with J gene TRBJ2-1; 10 bases match TRBD2. Sequenced material: central memory CD4+ T cells from blood. This sequence was found in a man aged 18 to 35 in good health. The CDR3 reads CASSPQRGGLDEQFF. Here the CDR3 DNA reads TGTGCCAGCAGCCCTCAGCGGGGGGGCCTCGATGAGCAGTTCTTC. The whole variable domain, remainder taken from reference TRBV7-9 and TRBJ2-1, is DTGVSQNPRHKITKRGQNVTFRCDPISEHNRLYWYRQTLGQGPEFLTYFQNEAQLEKSRLLSDRFSAERPKGSFSTLEIQRTEQGDSAMYLCASSPQRGGLDEQFFGPGTRLTVL.